This T cell receptor beta chain was retrieved from a study of T-cell memory formation after mild COVID-19. The CDR3 spans 14 residues. Trimming removed 6 bases at V and 4 bases at J, with 15 bases between. A single record per CDR3 protein comes from TCRdb applying MiXCR to the 5' RACE reads. The sample contains more than 350,000 distinct CDR3 sequences, about 21% of which appear only once. The sequence derives from an adult woman who had mild COVID-19 (a few samples of this study predate the infection). Cell type and time point are not known. The gene calls are TRBV12-3 or TRBV12-4 and TRBJ1-1, with D tentatively TRBD1 (6 bases). Sequences were obtained from PBMCs or a T cell subset sorted from them (not recorded which). The CDR3 coding sequence is TGTGCCAGCAGAGACCGGGACAAAATCACTGAAGCTTTCTTT. Encoded protein: CASRDRDKITEAFF.